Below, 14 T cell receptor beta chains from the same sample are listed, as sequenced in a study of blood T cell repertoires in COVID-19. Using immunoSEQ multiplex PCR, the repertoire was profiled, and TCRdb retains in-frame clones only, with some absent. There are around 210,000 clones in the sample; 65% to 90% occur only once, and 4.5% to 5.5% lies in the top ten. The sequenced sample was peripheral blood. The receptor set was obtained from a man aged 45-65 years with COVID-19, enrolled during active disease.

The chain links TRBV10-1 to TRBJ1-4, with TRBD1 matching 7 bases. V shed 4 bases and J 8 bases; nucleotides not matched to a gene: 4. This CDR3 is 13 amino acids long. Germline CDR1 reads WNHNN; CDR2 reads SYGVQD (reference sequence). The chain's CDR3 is CASSAGGREKLFF. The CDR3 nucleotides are TGCGCCAGCAGTGCAGGGGGACGGGAAAAACTGTTTTTT.

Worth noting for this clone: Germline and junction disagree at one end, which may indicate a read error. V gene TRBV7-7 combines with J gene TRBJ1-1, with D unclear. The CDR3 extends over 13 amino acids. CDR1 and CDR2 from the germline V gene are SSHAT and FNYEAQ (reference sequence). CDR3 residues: CASSLGPGNEAFF. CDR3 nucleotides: TGTGCTAGCAGCTTAGGTCCGGGGAATGAAGCTTTCTTT.

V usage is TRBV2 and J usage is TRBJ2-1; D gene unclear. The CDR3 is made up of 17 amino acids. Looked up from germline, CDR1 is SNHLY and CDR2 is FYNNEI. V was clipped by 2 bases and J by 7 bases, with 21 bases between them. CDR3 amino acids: CASSESVSYSPGNEQFF. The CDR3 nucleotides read TGTGCCAGCAGTGAAAGCGTCAGCTACTCTCCTGGGAATGAGCAGTTCTTC.

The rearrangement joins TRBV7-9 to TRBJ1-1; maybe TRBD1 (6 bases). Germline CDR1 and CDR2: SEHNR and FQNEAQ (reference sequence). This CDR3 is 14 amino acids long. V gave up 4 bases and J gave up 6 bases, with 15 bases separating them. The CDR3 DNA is TGTGCCAGCAGCTCGAACTCAGGGGTTCCTGAAGCTTTCTTT. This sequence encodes CASSSNSGVPEAFF.

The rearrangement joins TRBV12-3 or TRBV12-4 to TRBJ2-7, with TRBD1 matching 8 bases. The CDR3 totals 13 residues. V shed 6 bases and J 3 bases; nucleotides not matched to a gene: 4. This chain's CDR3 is CASRDRGGYEQYF. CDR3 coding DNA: TGTGCCAGCAGAGACAGGGGAGGCTACGAGCAGTACTTC.

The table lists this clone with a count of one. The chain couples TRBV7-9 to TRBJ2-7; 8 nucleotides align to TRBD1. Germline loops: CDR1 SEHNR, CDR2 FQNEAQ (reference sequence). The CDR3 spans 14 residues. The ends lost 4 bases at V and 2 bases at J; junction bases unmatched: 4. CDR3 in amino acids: CASSCRDRTYEQYF. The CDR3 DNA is TGTGCCAGCAGCTGCCGGGACAGGACCTACGAGCAGTACTTC.

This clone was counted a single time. This CDR3 reads CASSFGGSNEKLFF. The CDR3 bases are TGTGCCAGCAGTTTCGGGGGATCTAATGAAAAACTGTTTTTT. This chain uses TRBV28 with TRBJ1-4; the D gene is possibly TRBD1 (5 bases). The V gene's germline CDR1 is MDHEN and CDR2 SYDVKM. Trimming left V 3 bases short and J 3 bases short, with 8 bases between. The CDR3 runs 14 residues.

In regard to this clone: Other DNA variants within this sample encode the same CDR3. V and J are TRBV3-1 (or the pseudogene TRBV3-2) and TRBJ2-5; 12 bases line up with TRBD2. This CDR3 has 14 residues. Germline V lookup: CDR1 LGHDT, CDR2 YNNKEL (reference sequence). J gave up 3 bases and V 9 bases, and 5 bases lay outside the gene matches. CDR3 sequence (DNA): TGTGCCAGTCTACTAGCGGGGGGAAAAGAGACCCAGTACTTC. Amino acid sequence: CASLLAGGKETQYF.

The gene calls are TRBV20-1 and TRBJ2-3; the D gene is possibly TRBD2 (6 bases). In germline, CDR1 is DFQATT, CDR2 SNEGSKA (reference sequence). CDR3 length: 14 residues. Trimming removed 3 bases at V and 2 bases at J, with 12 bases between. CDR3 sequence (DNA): TGCAGTGCTAGTTCTAGCGTTCACACAGATACGCAGTATTTT. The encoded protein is CSASSSVHTDTQYF.

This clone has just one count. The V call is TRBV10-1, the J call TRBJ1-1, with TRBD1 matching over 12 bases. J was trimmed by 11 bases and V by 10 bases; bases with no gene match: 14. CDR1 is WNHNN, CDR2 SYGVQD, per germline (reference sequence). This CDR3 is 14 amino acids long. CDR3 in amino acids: CAIEPGQGARVAFF. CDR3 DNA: TGCGCCATCGAACCGGGACAGGGGGCGCGTGTCGCTTTCTTT.

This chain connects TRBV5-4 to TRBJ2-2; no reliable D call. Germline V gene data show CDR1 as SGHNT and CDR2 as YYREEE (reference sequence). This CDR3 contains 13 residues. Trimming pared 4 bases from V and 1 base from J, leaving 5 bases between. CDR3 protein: CASSRQNTGELFF. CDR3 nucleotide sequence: TGTGCCAGCAGCCGACAGAACACCGGGGAGCTGTTTTTT.

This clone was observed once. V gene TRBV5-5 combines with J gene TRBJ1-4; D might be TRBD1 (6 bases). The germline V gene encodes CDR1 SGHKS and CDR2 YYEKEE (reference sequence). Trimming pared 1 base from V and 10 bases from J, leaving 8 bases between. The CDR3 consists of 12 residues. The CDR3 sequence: CASSLRGGKLFF. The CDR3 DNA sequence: TGTGCCAGCAGCTTGCGAGGGGGAAAACTGTTTTTT.

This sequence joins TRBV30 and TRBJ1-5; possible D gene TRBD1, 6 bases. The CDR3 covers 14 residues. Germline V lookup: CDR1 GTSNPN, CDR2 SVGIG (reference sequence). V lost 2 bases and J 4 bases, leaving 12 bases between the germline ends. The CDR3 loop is CAWSRWGLNQPQHF. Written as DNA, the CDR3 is TGTGCCTGGAGTCGTTGGGGGCTAAATCAGCCCCAGCATTTT.

The CDR3 sequence: CASSAPSLFKIQALHF. The CDR3 nucleotides are TGTGCCAGCAGTGCGCCTTCGTTGTTCAAAATTCAGGCCCTCCACTTT. The chain carries TRBV6-6 and TRBJ1-6; the D is unclear. The CDR3 sequence is 16 residues long. The germline gives CDR1 MNHNY, CDR2 SVGAGI (reference sequence). Between the trimmed V and J ends, which lost 5 bases and 14 bases, there was a span of 25 bases.